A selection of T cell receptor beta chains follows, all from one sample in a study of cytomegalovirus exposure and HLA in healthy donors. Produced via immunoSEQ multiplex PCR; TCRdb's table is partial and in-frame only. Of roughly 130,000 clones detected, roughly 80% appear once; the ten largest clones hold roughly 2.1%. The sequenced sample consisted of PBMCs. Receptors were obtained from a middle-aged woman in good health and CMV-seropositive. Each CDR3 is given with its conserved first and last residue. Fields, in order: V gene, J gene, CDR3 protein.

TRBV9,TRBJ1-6,CASSVGFVRINSPLHF
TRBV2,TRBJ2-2,CASGGQGRNTGELFF
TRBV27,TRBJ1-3,CASSPGTGGSASGNTIYF
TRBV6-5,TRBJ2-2,CASSYYRRTTGELFF
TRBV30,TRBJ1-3,CAWSLGPRTQADF
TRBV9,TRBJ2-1,CASSARDSPYNEQFF
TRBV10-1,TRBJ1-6,CARGGGNPLHF
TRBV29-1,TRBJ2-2,CSVSGPGGGTGELFF
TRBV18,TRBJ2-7,CASSLGTSSYEQYF
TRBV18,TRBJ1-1,CASSLGQGDEAFF
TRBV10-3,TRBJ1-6,CAISEGQGGNSPLHF
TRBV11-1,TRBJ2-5,CASSPLGQVDQETQYF
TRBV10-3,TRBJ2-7,CAISIRGLAGAYEQYF
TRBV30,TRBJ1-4,CAWSPTQEKLFF
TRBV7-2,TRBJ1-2,CASSPMTGTYGYTF
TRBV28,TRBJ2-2,CASSLARNTGELFF
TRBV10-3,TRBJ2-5,CAIRTGGESGTQYF
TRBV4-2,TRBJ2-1,CASSQAEREGRNEQFF
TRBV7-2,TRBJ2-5,CASSLWGQETQYF
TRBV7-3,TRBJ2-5,CASSFNGLAGDPMYF
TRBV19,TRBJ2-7,CANAPAGSYEQYF
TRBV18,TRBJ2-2,CASSPPVTAVAGELFF
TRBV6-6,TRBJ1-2,CASSYSGENYLDGYTF
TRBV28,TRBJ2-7,CASIQVGGEDEQYF
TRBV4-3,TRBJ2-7,CASSQGSAGYYEQYF
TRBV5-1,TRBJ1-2,CASSSSGTAKIYGYTF
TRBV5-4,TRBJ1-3,CASSLGTLGTAGNTIYF
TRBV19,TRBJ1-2,CASSRDRGLYGYTF
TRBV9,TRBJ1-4,CASSVGGAAGGGEKLFF
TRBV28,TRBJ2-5,CASSTSGQKQYF
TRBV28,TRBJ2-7,CASNRGGAGRYEQYF
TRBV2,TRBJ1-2,CASSGAGGEYGYTF
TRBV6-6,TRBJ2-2,CASSYTRSTGELFF
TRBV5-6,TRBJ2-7,CAGRPQGSYEQYF
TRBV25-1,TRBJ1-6,CASSESGRGSPLHF
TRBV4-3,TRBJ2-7,CASSQEASGASYEQYF
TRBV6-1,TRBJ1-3,CASTLTGHGNTIYF
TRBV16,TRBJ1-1,CASSQRGRTEAFF
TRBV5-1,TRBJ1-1,CASSFDSEAFF
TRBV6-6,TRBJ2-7,CASSYSTGGINEQYF
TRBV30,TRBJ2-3,CAWAGVGSRTDTQYF
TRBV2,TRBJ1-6,CASSEGWRGNSYNSPLHF
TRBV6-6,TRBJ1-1,CASSTSGEAFF
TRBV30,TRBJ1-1,CAWSVRNSRPNTEAFF
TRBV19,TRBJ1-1,CASSIGGRGHTEAFF
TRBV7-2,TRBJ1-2,CASSLGGQAFYGYTF
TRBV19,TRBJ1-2,CASNSPPGTGGAGYGYTF
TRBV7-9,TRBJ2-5,CASSAPRGRGRETQYF
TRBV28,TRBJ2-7,CASSPSSPVSSYEQYF
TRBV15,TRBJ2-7,CATSRGQGNEQYF
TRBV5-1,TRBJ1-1,CASSQWTGMNTEAFF
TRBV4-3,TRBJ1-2,CASSQGFGTQYGYTF
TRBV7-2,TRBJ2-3,CASSLGLAGGTDTQYF
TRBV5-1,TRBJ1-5,CASSLSAGGNQPQHF
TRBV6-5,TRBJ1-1,CASSSGQGLFTEAFF
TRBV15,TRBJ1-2,CATSRVLGQGNYGYTF
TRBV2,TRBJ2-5,CASKRTEQETQYF